One and the same sample provided the 30 T cell receptor beta chains below, sequenced in a study of blood T cell repertoires in COVID-19. Profiled with immunoSEQ multiplex PCR; TCRdb holds only in-frame clones, not every one. The table records about 200,000 clones, around 84% of them present only once. Sequencing was carried out using peripheral blood. These receptors came from an elderly woman with acute or convalescent COVID-19.

V usage is TRBV5-5 and J usage is TRBJ2-7; D not certain. The ends were cut back, 4 bases at V and 4 bases at J, with 9 bases in the middle. The CDR3 contains 12 residues. Germline V gene data show CDR1 as SGHKS and CDR2 as YYEKEE (reference sequence). This CDR3 reads CASSATGYEQYF. The CDR3 DNA reads TGTGCCAGCAGCGCGACGGGTTACGAGCAGTACTTC.

The CDR3 bases are TGTGCCAGCAGCTCGGGGACAGGGGGAAATCAGCCCCAGCATTTT. Translating it yields CASSSGTGGNQPQHF. The chain joins TRBV7-6 to TRBJ1-5; 11 bases are shared with TRBD1. V dropped 4 bases and J dropped 4; count of bases not matched to a gene: 3. CDR1 and CDR2 from the germline V gene are SGHVS and FNYEAQ. The CDR3 runs 15 residues.

This chain joins TRBV10-1 and TRBJ2-1, with 11 bases identical to TRBD2. The ends lost 5 bases at V and 7 bases at J; junction bases unmatched: 7. CDR3 size: 15 residues. The V gene's germline CDR1 is WNHNN and CDR2 SYGVQD (reference sequence). CDR3 nucleotides: TGCGCCAGCAGTTTACTAGCGGGAGTAGGTAATGAGCAGTTCTTC. Translated, it gives CASSLLAGVGNEQFF.

The chain uses TRBV4-3 and TRBJ1-3; D unclear. This CDR3 is 16 amino acids long. V shed 0 bases and J shed 0 bases, with 9 bases lying between them. In germline, CDR1 is LGHNA, CDR2 YSLEER. The CDR3 loop is CASSQENALSGNTIYF. The CDR3 region has the DNA TGCGCCAGCAGCCAAGAAAACGCGCTCTCTGGAAACACCATATATTTT.

The chain uses TRBV30 and TRBJ2-5; maybe TRBD1 (5 bases). Trimming stripped 4 bases from V and 5 bases from J, with 17 bases between. This CDR3 is built from 14 residues. Germline CDR1 is GTSNPN and CDR2 is SVGIG (reference sequence). The chain's CDR3 is CAWKKGWQLETQYF. CDR3 DNA sequence: TGTGCCTGGAAGAAGGGGTGGCAGCTGGAGACCCAGTACTTC.

The V and J genes are TRBV6-5 and TRBJ1-2; D is unresolved. The CDR3 length is 12 residues. V gave up 5 bases and J gave up 8 bases, with 12 bases separating them. In germline, CDR1 is MNHEY, CDR2 SVGAGI. The CDR3 is CASSRPGKGYTF. CDR3 DNA sequence: TGTGCCAGCAGTCGTCCGGGGAAAGGCTACACCTTC.

The chain is built from TRBV5-1 and TRBJ1-2, with 8 bases matching TRBD1. The V segment lost 4 bases and the J segment 7 bases; nucleotides outside the gene matches: 6. Per the germline V gene, CDR1 is SGHRS and CDR2 is YFSETQ. This CDR3 region has 13 residues. CDR3 sequence (DNA): TGCGCCAGCAGCCAAGACAGGGGATCTGGCTACACCTTC. Translating gives CASSQDRGSGYTF.

This rearrangement joins TRBV4-3 to TRBJ2-1, with a weak D call TRBD2 (6 bases). Trimming took off 0 bases at V and 9 bases at J, with 15 bases between the two ends. The CDR3 contains 15 residues. Looked up from germline, CDR1 is LGHNA and CDR2 is YSLEER. This chain's CDR3 is CASSQDYGGRGEQFF. CDR3 nucleotide sequence: TGCGCCAGCAGCCAAGATTACGGAGGGCGGGGTGAGCAGTTCTTC.

This rearrangement joins TRBV10-3 to TRBJ1-6; TRBD1 agrees at 10 bases. The CDR3 loop spans 15 amino acids. Trimming took 3 bases from V and 8 from J; bases not matched to a gene: 4. Germline CDR1 is ENHRY and CDR2 is SYGVKD. The DNA for the CDR3 is TGTGCCATCAGTGAACGGACAGGGGGGGATTCACCCCTCCACTTT. Amino acids: CAISERTGGDSPLHF.

The chain uses TRBV7-2 and TRBJ1-3, with D tentatively TRBD1 (5 bases). Per germline, CDR1 SGHTA and CDR2 FQGNSA. The CDR3 extends over 15 amino acids. The V gene lost 1 base and the J gene lost 8 bases, with 15 bases spanning the gap. DNA for the CDR3: TGTGCCAGCAGCTTAGTCGTTCCGGGGGGACACACCATATATTTT. Protein sequence: CASSLVVPGGHTIYF.

The chain carries TRBV28 and TRBJ2-5; TRBD2 matches at 10 bases. CDR1 is MDHEN, CDR2 SYDVKM, per germline. The CDR3 totals 16 residues. The V and J ends lost 2 bases and 5 bases, in that order; junction bases with no gene match: 8. CDR3: CASSLTSSGSVETQYF. In DNA, the CDR3 is TGTGCCAGCAGTTTAACGTCTAGCGGGAGCGTGGAGACCCAGTACTTC. Filled out from reference TRBV28 and TRBJ2-5, the complete variable domain reads DVKVTQSSRYLVKRTGEKVFLECVQDMDHENMFWYRQDPGLGLRLIYFSYDVKMKEKGDIPEGYSVSREKKERFSLILESASTNQTSMYLCASSLTSSGSVETQYFGPGTRLLVL.

The chain couples TRBV5-1 to TRBJ2-5, with D perhaps TRBD1 (6 bases). V shed 4 bases and J shed 3 bases, with 10 bases lying between them. The CDR3 has 13 amino acids. Germline V gene sequence: CDR1 SGHRS, CDR2 YFSETQ. The CDR3 loop is CASSADSEETQYF. In nucleotides, the CDR3 is TGCGCCAGCAGCGCGGACAGTGAAGAGACCCAGTACTTC.

The chain has TRBV29-1 and TRBJ1-1; D call uncertain. Germline V gene lookup returns CDR1 SQVTM and CDR2 ANQGSEA. The V and J ends lost 7 bases and 2 bases respectively, with 5 bases between them. There are 10 residues in the CDR3. CDR3 nucleotides: TGCAGCGCGCATAACACTGAAGCTTTCTTT. Translation gives CSAHNTEAFF.

The chain joins TRBV29-1 to TRBJ2-7; 9 positions agree with TRBD1. CDR1 SQVTM and CDR2 ANQGSEA come from the germline V gene. The V and J ends lost 7 bases and 3 bases, in that order; junction bases with no gene match: 10. The length of the CDR3 is 14 residues. The CDR3 loop is CSAAGDRANYEQYF. CDR3 coding DNA: TGCAGCGCTGCGGGGGACAGGGCAAACTACGAGCAGTACTTC.

The chain carries TRBV18 and TRBJ1-1; tentatively, D is TRBD1 (6 bases). The ends were cut back, 6 bases at V and 1 base at J, with 15 bases in the middle. Germline V gene lookup returns CDR1 KGHSH and CDR2 LQKENI. This CDR3 comprises 15 residues. CDR3 bases: TGTGCCAGCTCGACCACGACAGGCCAGAACACTGAAGCTTTCTTT. It specifies CASSTTTGQNTEAFF. The variable domain in full, with the rest retrieved from reference TRBV18 and TRBJ1-1, is NAGVMQNPRHLVRRRGQEARLRCSPMKGHSHVYWYRQLPEEGLKFMVYLQKENIIDESGMPKERFSAEFPKEGPSILRIQQVVRGDSAAYFCASSTTTGQNTEAFFGQGTRLTVV.

J is TRBJ2-7 and V is TRBV24-1; perhaps TRBD2 as D (5 bases). The CDR3 loop spans 13 amino acids. Germline CDR1 KGHDR, CDR2 SFDVKD. Trimming removed 7 bases at V and 2 bases at J, with 11 bases between. In DNA form, the CDR3 reads TGTGCCACCAGCTCACCGGGGACCTACGAGCAGTACTTC. Translating gives CATSSPGTYEQYF.

V is TRBV2 and J is TRBJ1-6, with 9 bases identical to TRBD1. The CDR3 length is 15 residues. The germline gives CDR1 SNHLY, CDR2 FYNNEI. Unmatched junction bases numbered 8, after V lost 5 bases and J lost 9 bases. The CDR3 is CASSNGQGKSSPLHF. CDR3 nucleotides: TGTGCCAGCAGTAACGGACAGGGGAAGAGTTCACCCCTCCACTTT.

This rearrangement joins TRBV24-1 to TRBJ2-5; 11 positions match TRBD2. V gave up 9 bases and J gave up 3 bases; unmatched junction bases: 20. The length of the CDR3 is 19 residues. The germline V gene encodes CDR1 KGHDR and CDR2 SFDVKD. CDR3 sequence reads: CATPWGRDGLAGYKETQYF. CDR3 DNA: TGTGCCACCCCCTGGGGCAGGGACGGACTAGCGGGTTATAAAGAGACCCAGTACTTC.

The genes are TRBV7-2 and TRBJ1-5; no clear D gene. The CDR3 runs to 14 residues. Looked up from germline, CDR1 is SGHTA and CDR2 is FQGNSA. V was cut by 5 bases and J by 10 bases, with 18 bases left in between. In DNA form, the CDR3 reads TGTGCCAGCAGCGTGGGCTCCCGGGATCGTCCCCAGCATTTT. Its translation: CASSVGSRDRPQHF.

The rearrangement links TRBV28 to TRBJ1-1; TRBD1 matches 7 bases. This CDR3 has 14 amino acids. V trimming: 4 bases; J trimming: 3 bases; junction bases outside the gene matches: 5. Germline-derived CDR1 and CDR2 are MDHEN and SYDVKM. The CDR3 sequence is CASSSTGAYTEAFF. CDR3 nucleotide sequence: TGTGCCAGCAGTTCAACAGGGGCTTACACTGAAGCTTTCTTT.

V is TRBV9 and J is TRBJ2-5; the D gene is possibly TRBD2 (6 bases). Trimming pared 1 base from V and 2 bases from J, leaving 6 bases between. The CDR3 loop spans 13 amino acids. CDR1 and CDR2 (germline): SGDLS, YYNGEE. For the CDR3, the DNA is TGTGCCAGCAGCGTACGGGGGCAAGAGACCCAGTACTTC. Residues: CASSVRGQETQYF.

The V and J genes are TRBV5-1 and TRBJ1-1; 7 nucleotides line up with TRBD1. There are 14 residues in the CDR3. V lost 4 bases and J lost 1; bases outside the gene matches: 4. In germline, CDR1 is SGHRS, CDR2 YFSETQ. The CDR3 coding sequence is TGCGCCAGCAGCACGGGACAGCCGAACACTGAAGCTTTCTTT. It codes for CASSTGQPNTEAFF. Full variable domain (missing parts from reference TRBV5-1 and TRBJ1-1): KAGVTQTPRYLIKTRGQQVTLSCSPISGHRSVSWYQQTPGQGLQFLFEYFSETQRNKGNFPGRFSGRQFSNSRSEMNVSTLELGDSALYLCASSTGQPNTEAFFGQGTRLTVV.

This CDR3 reads CASSPSDRETDTQYF. The DNA of the CDR3 is TGTGCCAGCAGTCCCTCGGACAGGGAGACAGATACGCAGTATTTT. The chain employs TRBV28 and TRBJ2-3, with TRBD1 identical over 8 bases. V trimming: 5 bases; J trimming: 3 bases; junction bases outside the gene matches: 7. Germline-derived CDR1 and CDR2 are MDHEN and SYDVKM. The CDR3 contains 15 residues.

The chain links TRBV15 to TRBJ1-1, with D possibly TRBD1 on 6 matching bases. The germline CDR1 and CDR2 sequences are LNHNV and YYDKDF (reference sequence). This CDR3 is built from 14 residues. Trimming removed 1 base from V and 4 bases from J, with 10 bases in between. The CDR3, as DNA: TGTGCCACCAGCAGAGGGGGGCAAGTCACTGAAGCTTTCTTT. This translates into CATSRGGQVTEAFF. Looking up the rest from reference TRBV15 and TRBJ1-1 gives the full variable domain: DAMVIQNPRYQVTQFGKPVTLSCSQTLNHNVMYWYQQKSSQAPKLLFHYYDKDFNNEADTPDNFQSRRPNTSFCFLDIRSPGLGDTAMYLCATSRGGQVTEAFFGQGTRLTVV.

In its sample, this clone was seen once. The chain carries TRBV28 and TRBJ1-3; a possible D gene is TRBD1 (5 bases). The CDR3 extends over 14 amino acids. Trimming removed 2 bases at V and 4 bases at J, with 9 bases between. The V gene's germline CDR1 is MDHEN and CDR2 SYDVKM. The CDR3 sequence is CASSLIAGGNTIYF. For the CDR3, the DNA is TGTGCCAGCAGTTTAATAGCAGGGGGAAACACCATATATTTT.

The V gene is TRBV18, the J gene TRBJ2-7; 7 nucleotides agree with TRBD2. Germline V gives CDR1 KGHSH, CDR2 LQKENI. The CDR3 is 16 residues long. The V segment lost 6 bases and the J segment 0 bases; nucleotides outside the gene matches: 11. The CDR3 DNA follows: TGTGCCAGCTCCGCCCTGACTAGCTTTAGCTCCTACGAGCAGTACTTC. This encodes CASSALTSFSSYEQYF.

This chain links TRBV12-1 with TRBJ2-3; the table's D call TRBD2 went unverified against the DNA. TRBV12-1 is a pseudogene locus. This CDR3 has 15 amino acids. Written as DNA, the CDR3 is TGTGCCAGCAGATTCCTAGCGGGAGGGCGAGATACGCAGTATTTT. Translated, it gives CASRFLAGGRDTQYF.

The chain is built from TRBV29-1 and TRBJ2-2, with 9 bases aligning to TRBD1. V gave up 7 bases and J gave up 3 bases; unmatched junction bases: 6. The CDR3 has 14 residues. Germline V gene lookup returns CDR1 SQVTM and CDR2 ANQGSEA. The CDR3: CSGGQGIDTGELFF. The DNA for the CDR3 is TGCAGCGGCGGACAGGGGATTGACACCGGGGAGCTGTTTTTT.

This chain links TRBV7-9 with TRBJ1-6, with 10 bases that match TRBD1. Germline CDR1 and CDR2: SEHNR and FQNEAQ (reference sequence). Trimming took 3 bases from V and 9 from J; bases not matched to a gene: 2. The CDR3 length is 14 residues. This chain's CDR3 is CASSLGQGSSPLHF. DNA for the CDR3: TGTGCCAGCAGCTTGGGACAGGGGAGTTCACCCCTCCACTTT.

This rearrangement joins TRBV5-4 to TRBJ2-5, with D perhaps matching TRBD2 (6 bases). The CDR3 has 15 residues. The V end was cut by 0 bases, the J end by 5 bases, with 14 bases between. Germline V gives CDR1 SGHNT, CDR2 YYREEE (reference sequence). The CDR3 DNA sequence: TGTGCCAGCAGCTTGGATCGCGGGATAGTGGAGACCCAGTACTTC. The encoded protein is CASSLDRGIVETQYF.